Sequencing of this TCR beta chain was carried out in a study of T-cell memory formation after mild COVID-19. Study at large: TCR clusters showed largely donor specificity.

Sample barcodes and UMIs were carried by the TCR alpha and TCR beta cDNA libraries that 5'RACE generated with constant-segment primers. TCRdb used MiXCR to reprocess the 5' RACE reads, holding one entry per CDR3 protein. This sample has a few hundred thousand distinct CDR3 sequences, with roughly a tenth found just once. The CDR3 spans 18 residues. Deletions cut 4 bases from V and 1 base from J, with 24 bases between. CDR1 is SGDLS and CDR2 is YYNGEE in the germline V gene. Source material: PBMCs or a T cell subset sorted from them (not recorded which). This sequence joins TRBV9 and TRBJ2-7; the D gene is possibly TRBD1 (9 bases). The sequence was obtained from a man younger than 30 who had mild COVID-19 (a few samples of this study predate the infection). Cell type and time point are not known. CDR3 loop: CASSPRGGTGLRSYEQYF. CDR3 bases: TGTGCCAGCAGCCCCCGGGGGGGGACAGGGCTCCGATCCTACGAGCAGTACTTC.